This entry lists 18 T cell receptor beta chains sequenced from one sample in a study of T cell clonality in common variable immunodeficiency (dated by TCRdb to between 2014 and 2017). The library was built by means of the immunoSEQ multiplex PCR assay. TCRdb provides this immuneACCESS table in a form limited to in-frame rearrangements. Some clones are lacking; in checked studies, under half of them reflect an unresolved V gene, and why the rest are absent is not known. This sample shows about 35,000 clones, and none of them turns up only once. Jointly, the top ten make up roughly a tenth of the sample. Sequenced material: peripheral blood mononuclear cells. These receptors originate from a person aged 18 to 75 in good health.

Many counts were recorded for this clone. The CDR3 is cut off 3 residues early in the read; its end comes from the germline J gene. The chain links TRBV7-9 to TRBJ2-5; possible D gene TRBD2, 5 bases. The CDR3 contains 14 residues. Trimming cost V 2 bases and J 5 bases, with 12 bases left between them. Per the germline V gene, CDR1 is SEHNR and CDR2 is FQNEAQ (reference sequence). CDR3 bases read: TGTGCCAGCAGCTTACGTACGGGGATGGAGACC. The encoded protein is CASSLRTGMET. The complete CDR3 sequence is CASSLRTGMETQYF.

At least ten counts were recorded for this clone. The sequence runs out 3 residues before the end of the CDR3; the remainder is reconstructed from the germline J gene. The chain joins TRBV5-1 to TRBJ2-4; D might be TRBD2 (6 bases). The CDR3 covers 17 residues. V gave up 0 bases and J gave up 7 bases, with 20 bases separating them. Looked up from germline, CDR1 is SGHRS and CDR2 is YFSETQ. The sequenced part of the CDR3 DNA is TGCGCCAGCAGCTTGGGGATAAGCCAGACTAGTGTGAACATT. Translation: CASSLGISQTSVNI. In full, the CDR3 is CASSLGISQTSVNIQYF.

This clone was found many times. The CDR3 extends 3 residues past the end of the read, so its final part is completed from the germline J gene. The rearrangement joins TRBV20-1 to TRBJ2-7; D remains ambiguous. CDR3 length equals 14 residues. The V gene lost 6 bases and the J gene lost 1 base, with 16 bases spanning the gap. Germline assignment: CDR1 DFQATT and CDR2 SNEGSKA (reference sequence). CDR3 amino acids: CSAPRRDSSYEQYF. CDR3 bases read: TGCAGTGCCCCCCGGCGCGACTCGTCCTACGAG.

This clone was recorded many times. The read finishes 3 residues shy of the CDR3 end, and the germline J gene is used to complete it. This rearrangement joins TRBV19 to TRBJ1-2; 7 bases match TRBD1. Germline CDR1 is LNHDA and CDR2 is SQIVND (reference sequence). J gave up 4 bases and V 7 bases, and 9 bases lay outside the gene matches. The CDR3 is 14 residues long. The part of the CDR3 DNA that was read is TGTGCCAGTAAAACAGGGGCGCGGGGCTATGGC. Residues: CASKTGARGYG. The CDR3 as a whole reads CASKTGARGYGYTF.

This clone occurred many times. The read gets to within 3 residues of the CDR3 end, and the germline J gene fills in the rest. The chain uses TRBV18 and TRBJ2-7, with 7 bases matching TRBD2. V trimming: 7 bases; J trimming: 3 bases; junction bases outside the gene matches: 18. This CDR3 comprises 17 residues. Per germline, CDR1 KGHSH and CDR2 LQKENI. The CDR3 protein is CASFTSQGSSGFYEQYF. CDR3 DNA (partial): TGTGCCAGCTTCACCTCCCAGGGTTCTAGCGGCTTCTACGAG. Supplemented by reference TRBV18 and TRBJ2-7, the full variable domain reads NAGVMQNPRHLVRRRGQEARLRCSPMKGHSHVYWYRQLPEEGLKFMVYLQKENIIDESGMPKERFSAEFPKEGPSILRIQQVVRGDSAAYFCASFTSQGSSGFYEQYFGPGTRLTVT.

This clone was seen many times. The read comes to an end 3 residues before the CDR3 does, leaving the germline J gene to fill in the end. The chain couples TRBV28 to TRBJ1-2; perhaps TRBD1 as D (6 bases). The CDR3 extends over 13 amino acids. Trimming left V 7 bases short and J 4 bases short, with 13 bases between. Germline CDR1 is MDHEN and CDR2 is SYDVKM. The CDR3 DNA, read in part, is TGTGCCAGCACCCTAGGACAGCTCTATGGC. Its protein product is CASTLGQLYG. The entire CDR3 protein is CASTLGQLYGYTF.

This clone showed up many times. The read ends 3 residues early relative to the CDR3; the germline J gene fills the gap. In the same sample, other DNA sequences code for this CDR3. The chain recombines TRBV10-3 with TRBJ2-1, with D perhaps matching TRBD2 (5 bases). Germline V gives CDR1 ENHRY, CDR2 SYGVKD. The CDR3 spans 14 residues. The V end lost 4 bases, the J end lost 7 bases, and 14 bases lay between the germline ends. This CDR3 reads CAISGTSNGNEQFF. Incomplete CDR3 DNA: TGTGCCATCAGTGGAACTAGTAATGGTAATGAG.

The table lists this clone with many counts. The CDR3 extends 3 residues past the end of the read, so its final part is completed from the germline J gene. The J gene is TRBJ2-1, the V gene TRBV3-1 (or the pseudogene TRBV3-2); 8 bases line up with TRBD1. Unmatched junction bases numbered 7, after V lost 6 bases and J lost 0 bases. Germline V gene lookup returns CDR1 LGHDT and CDR2 YNNKEL (reference sequence). The CDR3 extends over 16 amino acids. CDR3: CASRPGGPSSYNEQFF. The sequenced part of the CDR3 DNA is TGTGCCAGCAGACCAGGGGGCCCCAGCTCCTACAATGAG.

A word on this clone: The sequence runs out 3 residues before the end of the CDR3; the remainder is reconstructed from the germline J gene. The chain employs TRBV7-8 and TRBJ2-3; TRBD1 matches at 8 bases. Per the germline V gene, CDR1 is SGHVS and CDR2 is FQNEAQ. CDR3 size: 16 residues. CDR3 bases read: TGTGCCAGCAGCGCAGGACCGGGACAGGCCGGCCAGCCG. Amino acid sequence: CASSAGPGQAGQP. The whole CDR3 sequence is CASSAGPGQAGQPQYF.

This clone was seen at least ten times. The read halts 3 residues ahead of the CDR3 end, with the missing end drawn from the germline J gene. The chain has TRBV19 and TRBJ1-1; the match to TRBD1 covers 9 bases. The germline gives CDR1 LNHDA, CDR2 SQIVND (reference sequence). Trimming at V came to 7 bases and at J to 7 bases, leaving 16 bases not matched to a gene. This CDR3 is 16 amino acids long. Partial CDR3 DNA: TGTGCCAGTACCGCTCCCCCGGGACAGGGAGAAGTTGAA. It encodes CASTAPPGQGEVE. The CDR3, in full, reads CASTAPPGQGEVEAFF.

In its sample, this clone was seen many times. The CDR3 sequence is CAWCGLAGGLGELFF. The sequenced CDR3 bases are TGTGCCTGGTGTGGCCTAGCGGGAGGATTAGGGGAG. The chain couples TRBV30 to TRBJ2-2; 11 bases are shared with TRBD2. The read ends 3 residues before the CDR3 terminus; that terminus is restored from the germline J gene. The CDR3 contains 15 residues. With V trimmed by 5 bases and J by 8 bases, 10 bases remained unmatched. Germline assignment: CDR1 GTSNPN and CDR2 SVGIG (reference sequence).

This clone was observed many times. The sequence runs out 3 residues before the end of the CDR3; the remainder is reconstructed from the germline J gene. The genes are TRBV29-1 and TRBJ2-2, with TRBD2 matching 11 bases. The CDR3 totals 13 residues. Germline V gene sequence: CDR1 SQVTM, CDR2 ANQGSEA. J lost 8 bases, V lost 2 bases, and 1 base had no gene match. CDR3 in amino acids: CSVELAGGGELFF. The part of the CDR3 DNA that was read is TGCAGCGTTGAACTAGCGGGAGGAGGGGAG.

With respect to this clone: A much larger clone sits a single nucleotide away, making a read error possible. The read terminates 3 residues before the CDR3 end, so the remaining end is supplied by the germline J gene. The chain joins TRBV20-1 to TRBJ1-4, with a tentative D call TRBD1 (6 bases). This CDR3 spans 14 amino acids. Germline CDR1 reads DFQATT; CDR2 reads SNEGSKA (reference sequence). CDR3 bases read: TGCAGTGCTAGAACAGGGACCGGGGCCAACGTA. It encodes CSARTGTGANV. The entire CDR3 is CSARTGTGANVLFF.

This clone was seen ten or more times. The read falls 3 residues short of the CDR3 end, and the missing part is taken from the germline J gene. This sequence joins TRBV20-1 and TRBJ2-7; TRBD2 matches at 13 bases. CDR3 length equals 15 residues. CDR1 and CDR2 (germline): DFQATT, SNEGSKA (reference sequence). The V segment lost 3 bases and the J segment 5 bases; nucleotides outside the gene matches: 7. CDR3 DNA, as far as it was read: TGCAGTGCTAGTCGGACTAGCGGGAGCGGCGACGAG. The encoded protein is CSASRTSGSGDE. The CDR3 reads in full as CSASRTSGSGDEQYF.

This clone was seen repeatedly, ten times or more. The missing CDR3 end, 3 residues past where the read stops, is filled in from the germline J gene. The J gene is TRBJ2-1, the V gene TRBV19; tentatively, D is TRBD1 or TRBD2 (5 bases each). Germline CDR1 reads LNHDA; CDR2 reads SQIVND (reference sequence). Trimming took 2 bases from V and 3 from J, leaving 11 bases between them. The CDR3 loop spans 15 amino acids. The CDR3 DNA, read in part, is TGTGCCAGTAGTATATCTGAGGGGCTCTACAATGAG. Translating it yields CASSISEGLYNE. The whole CDR3 sequence reads CASSISEGLYNEQFF.

In this sample, this clone turned up many times. The CDR3 extends 3 residues past the end of the read, so its final part is completed from the germline J gene. The chain recombines TRBV10-3 with TRBJ2-5; tentatively, D is TRBD1 (5 bases). Germline V gene sequence: CDR1 ENHRY, CDR2 SYGVKD. V gave up 4 bases and J gave up 0 bases, with 12 bases separating them. The CDR3 covers 15 residues. CDR3 DNA, as far as it was read: TGTGCCATCAGTGGGGGCGGAGCCCACCAAGAGACC. Its translation: CAISGGGAHQET. The whole CDR3 is CAISGGGAHQETQYF.

Worth noting for this clone: The read ends 3 residues shy of where the CDR3 ends; the end is completed using the germline J gene. The chain carries TRBV7-2 and TRBJ1-2; no definite D call. This CDR3 is built from 13 residues. Germline V gene data show CDR1 as SGHTA and CDR2 as FQGNSA. The covered CDR3 bases are TGTGCCAGCAGCTCCGATATCACAGATACC. It specifies CASSSDITDT. The whole CDR3 reads CASSSDITDTYTF.

This clone was seen more than once but under ten times. Mismatch with germline at one junction end may stem from a read error. The read finishes 3 residues shy of the CDR3 end, and the germline J gene is used to complete it. J is TRBJ2-3 and V is TRBV7-7, with a possible D match to TRBD1 (6 bases). The germline gives CDR1 SSHAT, CDR2 FNYEAQ (reference sequence). The CDR3 contains 13 residues. Partial CDR3 DNA: TGTGCTAGCAGCTTAGATCAGGGGGATACG. Translated, it gives CASSLDQGDT. The CDR3 as a whole reads CASSLDQGDTQYF.